These 32 T cell receptor beta chains share one sample of origin, sequenced in a study of T cell responses to AZD1222 COVID-19 vaccine. Assay: immunoSEQ multiplex PCR; the TCRdb copy retains only in-frame clones and omits some. This sample has around 100,000 clones; around 95% occur once, and the top ten carry approximately 2.2%. The sequences come from peripheral blood, collected on day 0 of AZD1222 vaccination. All receptors come from an adult in good health.

V usage is TRBV2 and J usage is TRBJ2-1, with D tentatively TRBD2 (6 bases). Germline V gives CDR1 SNHLY, CDR2 FYNNEI. This CDR3 spans 12 amino acids. With 8 bases removed from V and 12 bases from J, the gap between germline ends came to 17 bases. DNA of the CDR3: TGTGCCAGCCGGGGACTGGTTCGAGGGCAGTTCTTC. This gives the protein CASRGLVRGQFF.

The chain combines TRBV30 with TRBJ1-4; D ambiguous. Germline CDR1 is GTSNPN and CDR2 is SVGIG (reference sequence). V lost 3 bases to trimming and J lost 0 bases, with 14 bases between them. The CDR3 is 16 amino acids. In DNA form, the CDR3 reads TGTGCCTGGAGCTTTGAGTGGGCTGCAACTAATGAAAAACTGTTTTTT. It specifies CAWSFEWAATNEKLFF. Full variable domain (missing parts from reference TRBV30 and TRBJ1-4): SQTIHQWPATLVQPVGSPLSLECTVEGTSNPNLYWYRQAAGRGLQLLFYSVGIGQISSEVPQNLSASRPQDRQFILSSKKLLLSDSGFYLCAWSFEWAATNEKLFFGSGTQLSVL.

The chain couples TRBV5-4 to TRBJ1-1, with D unresolved. The V gene lost 1 base and the J gene lost 3 bases, with 4 bases spanning the gap. The germline CDR1 and CDR2 sequences are SGHNT and YYREEE (reference sequence). CDR3 length equals 12 residues. In DNA form, the CDR3 reads TGTGCCAGCAGCTTGTTCGACACTGAAGCTTTCTTT. Translating gives CASSLFDTEAFF.

V and J are TRBV28 and TRBJ1-1, with D possibly matching TRBD1 (5 bases). Germline-derived CDR1 and CDR2 are MDHEN and SYDVKM. The CDR3 has 15 residues. The V gene lost 7 bases and the J gene lost 3 bases, with 18 bases spanning the gap. The CDR3, as DNA: TGTGCCAGCACCCCACGTGGGGGTAGGGACACTGAAGCTTTCTTT. Amino acids: CASTPRGGRDTEAFF.

V and J are TRBV21-1 and TRBJ1-1. TRBV21-1 represents a pseudogene. The CDR3 extends over 16 amino acids. The CDR3 nucleotides are TGTGCCAGCAGCCCCCTTCTTTTACAAGCTGGGGGTGAAGCTTTCTTT. Residues: CASSPLLLQAGGEAFF.

The chain links TRBV15 to TRBJ2-2; D may correspond to TRBD1 or TRBD2 (6 bases each). The CDR3 sequence is 16 residues long. Trimming took 8 bases from V and 4 from J, leaving 20 bases between them. Germline V lookup: CDR1 LNHNV, CDR2 YYDKDF (reference sequence). The CDR3 DNA follows: TGTGCCACCGGACGGGGGCCTGACCGGGCCACCGGGGAGCTGTTTTTT. This codes for CATGRGPDRATGELFF.

The chain joins TRBV19 to TRBJ1-1, with D unclear. Germline V gene lookup returns CDR1 LNHDA and CDR2 SQIVND (reference sequence). The V end lost 1 base, the J end lost 2 bases, and 14 bases lay between the germline ends. The CDR3 is 16 residues long. CDR3 in amino acids: CASSIVPGALNTEAFF. The CDR3 DNA is TGTGCCAGTAGTATAGTGCCGGGAGCCCTTAACACTGAAGCTTTCTTT.

The J gene is TRBJ1-2, the V gene TRBV24-1; D uncertain. Trimming removed 4 bases at V and 6 bases at J, with 11 bases between. The germline gives CDR1 KGHDR, CDR2 SFDVKD. The CDR3 runs to 13 residues. The CDR3 DNA is TGTGCCACCAGTGAATCAGGAACCGATGGCTACACCTTC. It specifies CATSESGTDGYTF.

This chain uses TRBV3-1 (or the pseudogene TRBV3-2) with TRBJ2-3; TRBD2 aligns across 9 bases. V trimming: 0 bases; J trimming: 2 bases; junction bases outside the gene matches: 15. CDR3 length: 20 amino acids. Germline assignment: CDR1 LGHDT and CDR2 YNNKEL (reference sequence). The CDR3 coding sequence is TGTGCCAGCAGCCAAGAGATTGAGGCGGGGGGGACTTTTGTCACAGATACGCAGTATTTT. Amino acids: CASSQEIEAGGTFVTDTQYF.

The chain couples TRBV4-1 to TRBJ2-7; unclear D gene. Germline V lookup: CDR1 MGHRA, CDR2 YSYEKL. Trimming cost V 0 bases and J 5 bases, with 11 bases left between them. This CDR3 is 14 amino acids long. This CDR3 reads CASSQEPRNHEQYF. CDR3 DNA sequence: TGCGCCAGCAGCCAAGAGCCACGCAACCACGAGCAGTACTTC.

The chain couples TRBV24-1 to TRBJ2-1; 14 nucleotides line up with TRBD2. The V segment lost 4 bases and the J segment 8 bases; nucleotides outside the gene matches: 6. Germline CDR1 and CDR2: KGHDR and SFDVKD. The CDR3 has 16 residues. CDR3: CATSDPGLAGADEQFF. DNA for the CDR3: TGTGCCACCAGTGACCCGGGACTAGCGGGAGCTGATGAGCAGTTCTTC.

The gene calls are TRBV9 and TRBJ1-1; D is possibly TRBD1 (5 bases). Germline V gene sequence: CDR1 SGDLS, CDR2 YYNGEE. Trimming shortened V by 2 bases and J by 3 bases, and 11 bases separated the two germline ends. This CDR3 spans 14 amino acids. CDR3 nucleotides: TGTGCCAGCAGCGTTCTCCGGGACGACACTGAAGCTTTCTTT. Translated: CASSVLRDDTEAFF.

This rearrangement joins TRBV28 to TRBJ1-5, with a possible D match to TRBD1 (5 bases). Trimming shortened V by 10 bases and J by 0 bases, and 19 bases separated the two germline ends. The CDR3 covers 16 residues. The V gene's germline CDR1 is MDHEN and CDR2 SYDVKM. CDR3 sequence (DNA): TGTGCCACCCTCCCGGGGGGAAGCTATAGCAATCAGCCCCAGCATTTT. As protein: CATLPGGSYSNQPQHF.

This clone has just a few counts. V gene TRBV10-3 combines with J gene TRBJ1-2, with 10 bases lining up with TRBD1. The CDR3 consists of 18 residues. Looked up from germline, CDR1 is ENHRY and CDR2 is SYGVKD. V lost 4 bases to trimming and J lost 0 bases; unmatched junction nucleotides: 11. The CDR3: CAISGTGGRIGSNYGYTF. CDR3 coding DNA: TGTGCCATCAGTGGGACAGGGGGGAGGATCGGATCTAACTATGGCTACACCTTC.

V gene TRBV11-1 combines with J gene TRBJ1-2, with a weak D call TRBD1 (5 bases). The CDR3 is made up of 14 amino acids. Trimming took off 0 bases at V and 8 bases at J, with 13 bases between the two ends. Germline CDR1 is SGHAT and CDR2 is FQDESV (reference sequence). In nucleotides, the CDR3 is TGTGCCAGCAGCTTAGCGGGACGGACGGACGGCTACACCTTC. This translates into CASSLAGRTDGYTF.

This sequence joins TRBV28 and TRBJ1-3; 9 bases are shared with TRBD1. The CDR3 has 14 amino acids. The J segment lost 8 bases and the V segment lost 6 bases, leaving 8 bases of the junction unmatched. Per the germline V gene, CDR1 is MDHEN and CDR2 is SYDVKM. In DNA, the CDR3 is TGTGCCAGCAGGCCTACAGGGGGCGCGTACACCATATATTTT. The encoded protein is CASRPTGGAYTIYF.

The V and J genes are TRBV9 and TRBJ2-1, with 11 bases fitting TRBD2. Trimming took 4 bases from V and 7 from J; bases not matched to a gene: 7. CDR1 is SGDLS and CDR2 is YYNGEE in the germline V gene. The CDR3 runs 15 residues. The CDR3 loop reads CASSRSGGAGNEQFF. DNA of the CDR3: TGTGCCAGCAGCCGTAGCGGGGGGGCCGGTAATGAGCAGTTCTTC.

This clone was seen a single time. For the CDR3, the DNA is TGCGCCAGCAGCCAAGGACCGGGACAGGGGGCCACTGGAAACACCATATATTTT. Translation: CASSQGPGQGATGNTIYF. The chain recombines TRBV4-1 with TRBJ1-3, with 12 bases identical to TRBD1. The CDR3 sequence is 18 residues long. Germline assignment: CDR1 MGHRA and CDR2 YSYEKL. The junction had 6 bases not matched to a gene; V was cut back by 1 base and J by 2 bases.

The CDR3 bases are TGTGCCACCAGCAGAGATTATGTTTCTTCGGAAGAGCAGTACTTC. Translated: CATSRDYVSSEEQYF. The V and J genes are TRBV15 and TRBJ2-7; no clear D. Germline V lookup: CDR1 LNHNV, CDR2 YYDKDF (reference sequence). CDR3 length: 15 amino acids. V was clipped by 0 bases and J by 7 bases, with 16 bases between them.

The rearrangement uses TRBV27 and TRBJ2-1; D is unresolved. CDR1 and CDR2 from the germline V gene are MNHEY and SMNVEV (reference sequence). Trimming removed 3 bases from V and 7 bases from J, with 10 bases in between. The CDR3 loop spans 13 amino acids. CDR3 DNA sequence: TGTGCCAGCAGTTTCCGAAGTCCAAATGAGCAGTTCTTC. Translation gives CASSFRSPNEQFF.

This chain uses TRBV20-1 with TRBJ1-1; D is uncertain. The ends were cut back, 3 bases at V and 3 bases at J, with 14 bases in the middle. This CDR3 has 14 amino acids. Looked up from germline, CDR1 is DFQATT and CDR2 is SNEGSKA (reference sequence). Here the CDR3 reads CSASEQKTYTEAFF. CDR3 DNA sequence: TGCAGTGCTAGTGAACAGAAAACGTACACTGAAGCTTTCTTT.

The chain has TRBV4-3 and TRBJ2-6; D not certain. Trimming cost V 1 base and J 3 bases, with 10 bases left between them. The CDR3 covers 16 residues. Germline assignment: CDR1 LGHNA and CDR2 YSLEER. CDR3 DNA: TGCGCCAGCAGCCAAGCCGGATGGGGTGGGGCCAACGTCCTGACTTTC. Translation gives CASSQAGWGGANVLTF.

The V and J genes are TRBV4-3 and TRBJ2-1; D is possibly TRBD2 (5 bases). V was clipped by 0 bases and J by 7 bases, with 13 bases between them. Germline loops: CDR1 LGHNA, CDR2 YSLEER. The CDR3 is made up of 15 amino acids. The CDR3 DNA reads as TGCGCCAGCAGCCAAGATCCGCTGGGAGTGAATGAGCAGTTCTTC. Protein: CASSQDPLGVNEQFF.

This rearrangement joins TRBV19 to TRBJ1-1; D unclear. This CDR3 comprises 13 residues. V was trimmed by 3 bases and J by 8 bases, leaving 13 bases between them. Germline CDR1 is LNHDA and CDR2 is SQIVND (reference sequence). This CDR3 reads CASSILSLREAFF. The DNA for the CDR3 is TGTGCCAGTAGTATTTTGAGCCTGAGGGAAGCTTTCTTT.

The rearrangement joins TRBV11-3 to TRBJ2-1; either TRBD1 or TRBD2 may supply D (5 bases each). Between the trimmed V and J ends, which lost 6 bases and 8 bases, there was a span of 11 bases. Germline loops: CDR1 SGHNT, CDR2 YENEEA. The CDR3 has 12 residues. The CDR3 DNA follows: TGTGCCAGCAGTAGGATGGGGGATGAGCAGTTCTTC. Its protein is CASSRMGDEQFF. The whole variable domain, remainder taken from reference TRBV11-3 and TRBJ2-1, is EAGVVQSPRYKIIEKKQPVAFWCNPISGHNTLYWYLQNLGQGPELLIRYENEEAVDDSQLPKDRFSAERLKGVDSTLKIQPAELGDSAVYLCASSRMGDEQFFGPGTRLTVL.

V is TRBV5-4 and J is TRBJ2-7; 11 nucleotides align to TRBD2. CDR1 and CDR2 (germline): SGHNT, YYREEE (reference sequence). The CDR3 loop spans 16 amino acids. The trim removed 0 bases at V and 5 bases at J, leaving 7 bases unmatched. The CDR3 DNA follows: TGTGCCAGCAGCTTGGAACTCACTAGCGGGAGTCACGAGCAGTACTTC. It codes for CASSLELTSGSHEQYF.

The V call is TRBV18, the J call TRBJ2-5, with no clear D. The germline V gene encodes CDR1 KGHSH and CDR2 LQKENI. The CDR3 loop spans 15 amino acids. V was shortened by 2 bases and J by 2 bases, with 12 bases between the two germline ends. The DNA for the CDR3 is TGTGCCAGCTCACCATTGGCCGCCAGACAAGAGACCCAGTACTTC. Translating it yields CASSPLAARQETQYF.

V and J are TRBV28 and TRBJ1-5; D uncertain. Germline V gene sequence: CDR1 MDHEN, CDR2 SYDVKM. This CDR3 comprises 15 residues. With 2 bases removed from V and 0 bases from J, the gap between germline ends came to 8 bases. The CDR3 spells CASSLGLYSNQPQHF. CDR3 sequence (DNA): TGTGCCAGCAGTTTAGGACTTTATAGCAATCAGCCCCAGCATTTT.

The chain combines TRBV7-8 with TRBJ1-1; D is undetermined. Between the trimmed V and J ends, which lost 2 bases and 1 base, there was a span of 14 bases. Looked up from germline, CDR1 is SGHVS and CDR2 is FQNEAQ. The CDR3 consists of 16 residues. The CDR3 sequence: CASSLTPDLANTEAFF. CDR3 in DNA: TGTGCCAGCAGCTTAACTCCTGATCTCGCGAACACTGAAGCTTTCTTT.

This chain links TRBV7-6 with TRBJ1-2; D may be TRBD1 (6 bases). Trimming removed 4 bases from V and 8 bases from J, with 11 bases in between. The germline V gene encodes CDR1 SGHVS and CDR2 FNYEAQ. The CDR3 runs to 12 residues. This CDR3 reads CASSSGVDGYTF. In DNA, the CDR3 is TGTGCCAGCAGCTCAGGGGTTGACGGCTACACCTTC.

This rearrangement joins TRBV7-2 to TRBJ2-1; 10 bases map to TRBD2. This CDR3 contains 15 residues. The V and J ends lost 2 bases and 7 bases, in that order; junction bases with no gene match: 5. Germline CDR1 and CDR2: SGHTA and FQGNSA. The CDR3 spells CASSLFLSGGNEQFF. The CDR3 bases are TGTGCCAGCAGCTTATTCCTTAGCGGGGGGAATGAGCAGTTCTTC.

The chain uses TRBV15 and TRBJ1-1; D unresolved. The CDR3 length is 13 residues. V lost 0 bases to trimming and J lost 7 bases, with 9 bases between them. CDR1 is LNHNV and CDR2 is YYDKDF in the germline V gene (reference sequence). The CDR3 reads CATSREWTDEAFF. In DNA, the CDR3 is TGTGCCACCAGCAGAGAGTGGACGGATGAAGCTTTCTTT.